This T cell receptor beta chain is from a study of blood T cell repertoires in COVID-19. Study details: Nucleic acid was either cDNA or gDNA, and it came from T cells, B-cell-depleted T cells, or PBMCs.

The germline V gene has CDR1 KGHDR and CDR2 SFDVKD. This CDR3 is built from 14 residues. Deletions cut 3 bases from V and 8 bases from J, with 15 bases between. Under the authors' procedure: Scientists estimated how many nucleated cells there were by amplifying reference gene primers. The table came from immunoSEQ multiplex PCR; TCRdb's copy has only in-frame clones and leaves some out. Clone size and V and J calls were adopted from that table, with D and trimming inferred from the DNA. The sample contains 150,000 to 200,000 clones, about 86% of which appear only once. The sample consisted of peripheral blood. This sequence originates from a woman aged 18-30 years who had recovered from COVID-19. J is TRBJ1-1 and V is TRBV24-1; the D is unclear. The CDR3 reads CATSDGGRAGEAFF. CDR3 nucleotides: TGTGCCACCAGTGATGGAGGAAGGGCGGGAGAAGCTTTCTTT.